This TCR beta chain derives from a study of T cells in Graves' hyperthyroidism and ophthalmopathy. Study as a whole: The authors collected peripheral blood at initial diagnosis, before any treatment.

RNA transcripts served as the template for amplifying TCR beta CDR3 regions. The primer set for the first-round RT-PCR of the TCR CDR3 was HTBI. From the multiplex PCR reads, TCRdb called clonotypes with MiXCR, one entry per CDR3 protein. The top ten hold roughly 3.3% of the sample, which has about 600,000 distinct CDR3 sequences, around 15% seen once. Comments on this clonotype: One base away lies a much larger clone, so this may be a sequencing read error.

PBMCs were sourced from approximately 9 ml fresh peripheral blood. There are 13 residues in the CDR3. Looked up from germline, CDR1 is MNHEY and CDR2 is SVGAGI. Material: blood. The source of this sequence is a woman in her thirties or forties with Graves' ophthalmopathy. The chain employs TRBV6-5 and TRBJ2-5, with 11 bases lining up with TRBD2. CDR3 region: CASSLQTSGKMHF. In DNA form, the CDR3 reads TGTGCCAGCAGTTTACAGACTAGCGGGAAGATGCACTTC.